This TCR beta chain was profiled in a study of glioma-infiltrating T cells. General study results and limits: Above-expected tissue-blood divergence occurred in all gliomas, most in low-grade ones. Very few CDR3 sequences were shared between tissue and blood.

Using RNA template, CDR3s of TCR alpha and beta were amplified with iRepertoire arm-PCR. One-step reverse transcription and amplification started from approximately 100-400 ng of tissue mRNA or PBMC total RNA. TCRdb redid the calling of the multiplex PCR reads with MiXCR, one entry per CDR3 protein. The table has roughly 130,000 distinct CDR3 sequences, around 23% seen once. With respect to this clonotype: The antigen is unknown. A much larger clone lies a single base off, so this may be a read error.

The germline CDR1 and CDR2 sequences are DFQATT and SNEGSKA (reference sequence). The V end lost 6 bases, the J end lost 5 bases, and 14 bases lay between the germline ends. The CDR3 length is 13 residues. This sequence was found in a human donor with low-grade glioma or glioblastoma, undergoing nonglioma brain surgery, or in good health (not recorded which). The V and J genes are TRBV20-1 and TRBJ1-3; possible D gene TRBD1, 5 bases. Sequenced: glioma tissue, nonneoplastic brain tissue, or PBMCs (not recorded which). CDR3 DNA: TGCAGTGCGAACGAAAGGGGACGAAACACCATATATTTT. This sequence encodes CSANERGRNTIYF.